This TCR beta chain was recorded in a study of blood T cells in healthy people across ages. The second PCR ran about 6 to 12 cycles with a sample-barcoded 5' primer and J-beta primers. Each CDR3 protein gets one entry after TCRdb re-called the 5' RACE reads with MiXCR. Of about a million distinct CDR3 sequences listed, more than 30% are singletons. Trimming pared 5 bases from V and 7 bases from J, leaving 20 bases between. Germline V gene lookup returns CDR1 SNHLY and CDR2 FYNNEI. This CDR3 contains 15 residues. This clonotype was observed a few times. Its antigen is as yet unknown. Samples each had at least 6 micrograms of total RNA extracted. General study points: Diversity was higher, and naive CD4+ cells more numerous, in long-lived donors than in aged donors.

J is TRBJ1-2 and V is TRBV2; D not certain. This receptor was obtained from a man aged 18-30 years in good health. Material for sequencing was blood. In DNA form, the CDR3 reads TGTGCCAGCAGTTGGATTGACCGAGTCTATGGTGGCTACACCTTC. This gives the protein CASSWIDRVYGGYTF. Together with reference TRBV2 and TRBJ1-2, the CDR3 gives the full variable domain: EPEVTQTPSHQVTQMGQEVILRCVPISNHLYFYWYRQILGQKVEFLVSFYNNEISEKSEIFDDQFSVERPDGSNFTLKIRSTKLEDSAMYFCASSWIDRVYGGYTFGSGTRLTVV.